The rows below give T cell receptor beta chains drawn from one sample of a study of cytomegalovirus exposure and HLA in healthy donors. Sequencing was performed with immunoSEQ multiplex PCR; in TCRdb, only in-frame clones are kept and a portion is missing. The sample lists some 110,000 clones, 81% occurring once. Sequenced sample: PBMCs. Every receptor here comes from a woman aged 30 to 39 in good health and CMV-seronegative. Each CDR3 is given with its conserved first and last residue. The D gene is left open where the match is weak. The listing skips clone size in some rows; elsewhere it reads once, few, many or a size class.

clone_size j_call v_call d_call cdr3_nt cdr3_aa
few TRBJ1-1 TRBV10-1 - TGCGCCAGCAGTTCAGGATACGCTGAAGCTTTCTTT CASSSGYAEAFF
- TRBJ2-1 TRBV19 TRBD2 TGTGCCAGTAGGACTCCGGGACTAGCGGGAGGTAATGAGCAGTTCTTC CASRTPGLAGGNEQFF
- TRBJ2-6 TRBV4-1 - TGCGCCAGCAGCCAAGTCCAGGGTCTCTCTGGGGCCAACGTCCTGACTTTC CASSQVQGLSGANVLTF
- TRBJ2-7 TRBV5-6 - TGTGCCAGCAGCCCCGGGGTTAGCGGACAACAAAGATACGAGCAGTACTTC CASSPGVSGQQRYEQYF
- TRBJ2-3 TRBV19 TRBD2 TGTGCCACCAAACAGCTAGCGGGAGTAGATACGCAGTATTTT CATKQLAGVDTQYF
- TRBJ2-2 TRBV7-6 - TGTGCCAGCAGCCTCAGGAACACCGGGGAGCTGTTTTTT CASSLRNTGELFF
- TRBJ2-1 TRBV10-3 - TGTGCCATCAGTGGACTAGATGAGCAGTTCTTC CAISGLDEQFF
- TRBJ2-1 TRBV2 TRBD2 TGTGCCAGCAGTGATCTAGCGGGAGTGGCAAATGAGCAGTTCTTC CASSDLAGVANEQFF
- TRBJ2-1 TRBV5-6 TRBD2 TGTGCCAGCAGCTTGGCCCTAGCGGGCAAATTTTACAATGAGCAGTTCTTC CASSLALAGKFYNEQFF
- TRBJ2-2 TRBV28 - TGTGCCAGCCCCTCCTACACCGGGGAGCTGTTTTTT CASPSYTGELFF
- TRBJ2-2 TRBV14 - TGTGCCAGCAGCCAGTCCCGGGAGAGGGCTGGGGAGCTGTTTTTT CASSQSRERAGELFF